This T cell receptor (beta chain) was captured by sequencing in a study of cytomegalovirus exposure and HLA in healthy donors. Study summary: A preliminary data release comprised roughly 80 million unique TCRs obtained from HLA-typed donors.

Broader study findings: The study carried out a later analysis of TCR beta sequences. It associated around 17,000 of them with specific HLA alleles at a false discovery rate of 0.05.

CDR1 is MNHEY, CDR2 SVGAGI, per germline. This CDR3 spans 14 amino acids. Trimming pared 1 base from V and 8 bases from J, leaving 14 bases between. PCR employed 60 Vbeta and 13 Jbeta primers. The repertoire was sequenced with immunoSEQ multiplex PCR; TCRdb's copy has only in-frame clones and lacks some. This sample's clone table lists about 150,000 clones. Regarding this clone: Its target is not known.

Sample: PBMCs. The origin of this receptor is a man aged 25-45 years in good health and CMV-seronegative. V is TRBV6-5 and J is TRBJ1-1; D gene uncertain. In DNA, the CDR3 is TGTGCCAGCAGTTACTTGTTAGGGAGAGGGGAAGCTTTCTTT. Its protein is CASSYLLGRGEAFF.